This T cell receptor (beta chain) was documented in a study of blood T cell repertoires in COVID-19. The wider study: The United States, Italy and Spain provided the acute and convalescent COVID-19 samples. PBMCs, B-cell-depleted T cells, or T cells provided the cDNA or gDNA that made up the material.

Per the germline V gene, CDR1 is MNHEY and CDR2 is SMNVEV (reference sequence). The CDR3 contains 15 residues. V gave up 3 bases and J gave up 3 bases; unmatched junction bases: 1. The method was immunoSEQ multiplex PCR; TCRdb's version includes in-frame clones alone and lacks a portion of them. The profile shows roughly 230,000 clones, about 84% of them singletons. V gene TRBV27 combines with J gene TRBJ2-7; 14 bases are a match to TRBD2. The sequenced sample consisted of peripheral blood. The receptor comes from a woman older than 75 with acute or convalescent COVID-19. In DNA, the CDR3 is TGTGCCAGCAGTTTTGGGACTAGCGGGGGCTACGAGCAGTACTTC. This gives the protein CASSFGTSGGYEQYF.